Shown below are 29 T cell receptor beta chains from a single sample sequenced in a study of blood T cell repertoires in COVID-19. Only in-frame clones appear in the TCRdb table, and some are missing; sequencing was by immunoSEQ multiplex PCR. The data contain roughly 230,000 clones, approximately 85% of them singletons. The sequenced sample consisted of peripheral blood. These receptors were taken from a human donor in a cohort sampled during active COVID-19.

The chain is built from TRBV7-2 and TRBJ2-7; 10 nucleotides align to TRBD2. The CDR3 consists of 16 residues. CDR1 SGHTA and CDR2 FQGNSA come from the germline V gene. J gave up 5 bases and V 5 bases, and 12 bases lay outside the gene matches. DNA for the CDR3: TGTGCCAGCAGCCCGATGTTTGGTAGCGGGGGGAACGAGCAGTACTTC. It is translated as CASSPMFGSGGNEQYF.

The chain joins TRBV18 to TRBJ2-6; 8 bases align to TRBD1. The CDR3 totals 13 residues. The V gene end was trimmed by 6 bases and the J gene end by 8 bases; junction bases not matched to a gene: 3. Germline V gene data show CDR1 as KGHSH and CDR2 as LQKENI. CDR3 sequence (DNA): TGTGCCAGCTCGGACAGGGAAACCAACGTCCTGACTTTC. This encodes CASSDRETNVLTF.

CDR3 in DNA: TGCAGCGCCGAAACAGGGGTAGGTCAGCCCCAGCATTTT. Its translation is CSAETGVGQPQHF. The chain employs TRBV29-1 and TRBJ1-5; 7 nucleotides line up with TRBD1. The CDR3 covers 13 residues. The junction had 9 bases not matched to a gene; V was cut back by 7 bases and J by 6 bases. Germline V gives CDR1 SQVTM, CDR2 ANQGSEA.

This chain uses TRBV9 with TRBJ1-4, with 12 bases lining up with TRBD1. This CDR3 has 16 amino acids. Germline V gives CDR1 SGDLS, CDR2 YYNGEE. V was clipped by 0 bases and J by 6 bases; unmatched bases: 3. Here the CDR3 DNA reads TGTGCCAGCAGCGTAGGGGACAGGGGGCGTGATGAAAAACTGTTTTTT. It is translated as CASSVGDRGRDEKLFF. The variable domain in full, with the rest retrieved from reference TRBV9 and TRBJ1-4, is DSGVTQTPKHLITATGQRVTLRCSPRSGDLSVYWYQQSLDQGLQFLIQYYNGEERAKGNILERFSAQQFPDLHSELNLSSLELGDSALYFCASSVGDRGRDEKLFFGSGTQLSVL.

CDR3 in amino acids: CASSPITDRDEDEKLFF. DNA for the CDR3: TGTGCCAGCAGCCCTATAACGGACAGGGATGAGGATGAAAAACTGTTTTTT. The chain joins TRBV7-3 to TRBJ1-4, with 8 bases aligning to TRBD1. CDR1 is SGHTA and CDR2 is FQGTGA in the germline V gene. The V gene end was trimmed by 5 bases and the J gene end by 6 bases; junction bases not matched to a gene: 14. The CDR3 sequence is 17 residues long.

The gene calls are TRBV28 and TRBJ1-2, with TRBD1 matching over 7 bases. Germline V gives CDR1 MDHEN, CDR2 SYDVKM. V was pared by 3 bases and J by 7 bases, with 14 bases of the junction left unmatched. The CDR3 length is 16 residues. DNA of the CDR3: TGTGCCAGCAGTTTCCAAGCAATGGGACAGCGGAGTGGCTACACCTTC. Amino acids: CASSFQAMGQRSGYTF.

This clone was detected once. The chain is built from TRBV3-1 (or the pseudogene TRBV3-2) and TRBJ2-1, with TRBD2 matching over 7 bases. Germline CDR1 and CDR2: LGHDT and YNNKEL (reference sequence). CDR3 length equals 16 residues. J lost 0 bases, V lost 3 bases, and 5 bases had no gene match. CDR3: CASSHPGGFSYNEQFF. CDR3 DNA: TGTGCCAGCAGCCACCCCGGGGGGTTCTCCTACAATGAGCAGTTCTTC.

This clone was seen just once. V usage is TRBV6-2 or TRBV6-3 and J usage is TRBJ2-3; no firm D call. Deletions cut 4 bases from V and 2 bases from J, with 7 bases between. The CDR3 is made up of 13 amino acids. Germline CDR1 is MNHEY and CDR2 is SVGEGT. The DNA for the CDR3 is TGTGCCAGCAGTTTAAGAGCCACAGATACGCAGTATTTT. This gives the protein CASSLRATDTQYF.

The chain is built from TRBV30 and TRBJ1-2, with D hard to call. The germline CDR1 and CDR2 sequences are GTSNPN and SVGIG (reference sequence). The CDR3 consists of 11 residues. V was clipped by 2 bases and J by 2 bases, with 3 bases between them. CDR3 sequence reads: CAWSPNYGYTF. DNA of the CDR3: TGTGCCTGGAGTCCGAACTATGGCTACACCTTC. Based on the CDR3 plus reference TRBV30 and TRBJ1-2, the full variable domain is SQTIHQWPATLVQPVGSPLSLECTVEGTSNPNLYWYRQAAGRGLQLLFYSVGIGQISSEVPQNLSASRPQDRQFILSSKKLLLSDSGFYLCAWSPNYGYTFGSGTRLTVV.

V and J are TRBV5-4 and TRBJ2-7, with D unclear. Germline CDR1 is SGHNT and CDR2 is YYREEE (reference sequence). The CDR3 consists of 13 residues. V dropped 4 bases and J dropped 2 bases, with 10 bases sitting between them. The CDR3 region is CASSRDTTYEQYF. CDR3 nucleotide sequence: TGTGCCAGCAGCCGTGACACAACCTACGAGCAGTACTTC.

V and J are TRBV5-5 and TRBJ2-3, with TRBD2 identical over 11 bases. The CDR3 contains 14 residues. Germline loops: CDR1 SGHKS, CDR2 YYEKEE (reference sequence). The ends lost 2 bases at V and 6 bases at J; junction bases unmatched: 2. The CDR3 protein is CASSLLAGDDTQYF. For the CDR3, the DNA is TGTGCCAGCAGCTTACTAGCGGGGGACGATACGCAGTATTTT.

This sequence joins TRBV7-2 and TRBJ2-7; tentative D call: TRBD2 (5 bases). Germline V gene data show CDR1 as SGHTA and CDR2 as FQGNSA. The CDR3 totals 12 residues. Trimming shortened V by 4 bases and J by 2 bases, and 6 bases separated the two germline ends. Here the CDR3 DNA reads TGTGCCAGCAGCTCGAGGGCCTACGAGCAGTACTTC. This codes for CASSSRAYEQYF. The full variable domain, rest sourced from reference TRBV7-2 and TRBJ2-7, is GAGVSQSPSNKVTEKGKDVELRCDPISGHTALYWYRQSLGQGLEFLIYFQGNSAPDKSGLPSDRFSAERTGGSVSTLTIQRTQQEDSAVYLCASSSRAYEQYFGPGTRLTVT.

J is TRBJ1-1 and V is TRBV4-3, with D perhaps matching TRBD1 (5 bases). Germline V gene data show CDR1 as LGHNA and CDR2 as YSLEER. The ends were cut back, 0 bases at V and 5 bases at J, with 16 bases in the middle. This CDR3 is 16 amino acids long. The CDR3 DNA follows: TGCGCCAGCAGCCAAGATCTTAGGGGAGGGCCAACTGAAGCTTTCTTT. This encodes CASSQDLRGGPTEAFF.

V is TRBV5-1 and J is TRBJ2-7; possible D gene TRBD1, 6 bases. The V end was cut by 5 bases, the J end by 5 bases, with 11 bases between. The CDR3 length is 12 residues. Germline V CDR1 and CDR2: SGHRS, YFSETQ. CDR3 region: CASRDRSNEQYF. The CDR3 nucleotides are TGCGCCAGCAGAGACAGGTCCAACGAGCAGTACTTC.

The rearrangement uses TRBV7-9 and TRBJ2-7, with TRBD1 identical over 9 bases. The germline CDR1 and CDR2 sequences are SEHNR and FQNEAQ (reference sequence). V shed 1 base, J shed 3 bases, and the junction held 4 bases outside the gene matches. This CDR3 is 15 amino acids long. The CDR3: CASSLGTGDLYEQYF. In DNA form, the CDR3 reads TGTGCCAGCAGCTTAGGGACAGGGGACCTCTACGAGCAGTACTTC.

The chain links TRBV25-1 to TRBJ2-5, with D perhaps matching TRBD1 (6 bases). Per germline, CDR1 MGHDK and CDR2 SYGVNS. V was pared by 4 bases and J by 2 bases, with 11 bases between. This CDR3 has 14 residues. The CDR3 loop is CASSAWTAQETQYF. DNA of the CDR3: TGTGCCAGCAGTGCCTGGACAGCTCAAGAGACCCAGTACTTC.

In this sample, this clone turned up once. The chain combines TRBV25-1 with TRBJ2-7; TRBD2 might be the D (7 bases). The V gene lost 5 bases and the J gene lost 3 bases, with 17 bases spanning the gap. The CDR3 loop spans 15 amino acids. Germline V gives CDR1 MGHDK, CDR2 SYGVNS. The chain's CDR3 is CASSPSGEGFYEQYF. The DNA of the CDR3 is TGTGCCAGCAGTCCCTCAGGGGAGGGTTTCTACGAGCAGTACTTC.

The chain couples TRBV5-1 to TRBJ1-1; TRBD1 matches at 8 bases. Germline V gives CDR1 SGHRS, CDR2 YFSETQ. J lost 1 base, V lost 0 bases, and 2 bases had no gene match. The CDR3 loop spans 15 amino acids. CDR3 amino acids: CASSLVGQGNTEAFF. Written as DNA, the CDR3 is TGCGCCAGCAGCTTGGTCGGACAGGGGAACACTGAAGCTTTCTTT.

The chain links TRBV9 to TRBJ2-7; 7 bases are a match to TRBD1. Germline V CDR1 and CDR2: SGDLS, YYNGEE. Germline trimming cut 3 bases from V and 0 bases from J; bases unmatched to any gene: 6. The CDR3 loop spans 15 amino acids. Written as DNA, the CDR3 is TGTGCCAGCAGCGCCCGGGACAGCCTCTCCTACGAGCAGTACTTC. Protein: CASSARDSLSYEQYF. The whole variable domain, remainder taken from reference TRBV9 and TRBJ2-7, is DSGVTQTPKHLITATGQRVTLRCSPRSGDLSVYWYQQSLDQGLQFLIQYYNGEERAKGNILERFSAQQFPDLHSELNLSSLELGDSALYFCASSARDSLSYEQYFGPGTRLTVT.

The V call is TRBV5-6, the J call TRBJ2-7; 9 nucleotides align to TRBD2. The CDR3 spans 15 residues. The germline CDR1 and CDR2 sequences are SGHDT and YYEEEE. V lost 0 bases and J lost 2; bases outside the gene matches: 3. Written as DNA, the CDR3 is TGTGCCAGCAGCTTGGGGCTAGCGGGGACCTACGAGCAGTACTTC. Its translation is CASSLGLAGTYEQYF.

The chain carries TRBV14 and TRBJ2-1, with 8 positions matching TRBD2. Germline assignment: CDR1 SGHDN and CDR2 FVKESK. V lost 3 bases to trimming and J lost 9 bases; unmatched junction nucleotides: 7. CDR3 length equals 14 residues. The chain's CDR3 is CASSHASRGGEQFF. Here the CDR3 DNA reads TGTGCCAGCAGCCACGCTAGCCGGGGGGGTGAGCAGTTCTTC.

This chain joins TRBV18 and TRBJ1-1, with a possible D match to TRBD1 (6 bases). V lost 2 bases, J lost 4 bases, and 14 bases lay in between. This CDR3 is built from 15 residues. Germline CDR1 and CDR2: KGHSH and LQKENI. The CDR3: CASSPCKGGGTEAFF. The CDR3 DNA sequence: TGTGCCAGCTCACCATGTAAGGGGGGGGGCACTGAAGCTTTCTTT.

This chain uses TRBV4-2 with TRBJ2-7; D gene ambiguous. Per the germline V gene, CDR1 is LGHNA and CDR2 is YNFKEQ. V was cut by 5 bases and J by 0 bases, with 5 bases left in between. The CDR3 has 12 amino acids. CDR3 region: CASSLSSYEQYF. CDR3 nucleotide sequence: TGTGCCAGCAGCTTGAGCTCCTACGAGCAGTACTTC.

The V call is TRBV19, the J call TRBJ1-1; D gene uncertain. Germline CDR1 is LNHDA and CDR2 is SQIVND (reference sequence). The CDR3 is 15 amino acids. Trimming shortened V by 5 bases and J by 1 base, and 14 bases separated the two germline ends. CDR3 nucleotide sequence: TGTGCCAGTAGTCCGCAAATAGCAGCGAACACTGAAGCTTTCTTT. Its protein is CASSPQIAANTEAFF.

V usage is TRBV14 and J usage is TRBJ2-5; D is possibly TRBD1 (6 bases). Germline V CDR1 and CDR2: SGHDN, FVKESK. CDR3 length: 13 residues. V lost 5 bases to trimming and J lost 7 bases, with 14 bases between them. This CDR3 is CASSLTGWGTQYF. The CDR3 nucleotides are TGTGCCAGCAGCTTAACAGGGTGGGGGACCCAGTACTTC.

The chain combines TRBV7-2 with TRBJ2-2; 16 bases match TRBD2. V gave up 4 bases and J gave up 5 bases; unmatched junction bases: 7. Germline V CDR1 and CDR2: SGHTA, FQGNSA. CDR3 length: 18 amino acids. The chain's CDR3 is CASSSGLAGGAGTGELFF. In nucleotides, the CDR3 is TGTGCCAGCAGCTCGGGACTAGCGGGGGGGGCTGGGACCGGGGAGCTGTTTTTT.

The CDR3 DNA sequence: TGTGCCAGCAGTTTATTGGTGGGGGGGACCTACGAGCAGTACTTC. The encoded protein is CASSLLVGGTYEQYF. The rearrangement uses TRBV27 and TRBJ2-7; TRBD2 matches 7 bases. J lost 2 bases, V lost 1 base, and 5 bases had no gene match. The CDR3 is 15 residues long. Germline values: CDR1 MNHEY, CDR2 SMNVEV (reference sequence).

This clone was detected only once. The chain couples TRBV24-1 to TRBJ2-7, with D possibly matching TRBD2 (6 bases). Trimming cost V 8 bases and J 3 bases, with 19 bases left between them. Germline V gene lookup returns CDR1 KGHDR and CDR2 SFDVKD. This CDR3 spans 15 amino acids. For the CDR3, the DNA is TGTGCCACCAAAGCCTCCGGGACTCCTTACTACGAGCAGTACTTC. This sequence encodes CATKASGTPYYEQYF.

The chain uses TRBV7-2 and TRBJ2-7, with 7 bases fitting TRBD1. The germline V gene has CDR1 SGHTA and CDR2 FQGNSA. V gave up 0 bases and J gave up 1 base; unmatched junction bases: 12. The CDR3 loop spans 18 amino acids. In nucleotides, the CDR3 is TGTGCCAGCAGCTTAGCGCGTCTCTACAGGGGAAGTTCCTACGAGCAGTACTTC. Translation gives CASSLARLYRGSSYEQYF.